Sequencing of this T cell receptor (beta chain) was carried out in a study of CD8 T cells in Susac syndrome. Germline V lookup: CDR1 SGHAT, CDR2 FQNNGV. The CDR3 has 18 residues. V gave up 1 base and J gave up 0 bases, with 16 bases separating them. Study-wide points: Individuals included in the TCR sequencing and HLA analysis were acknowledged by the study to be relatively few in number.

RNA totalling roughly 0.45 to 1 ug underwent reverse transcription with random hexamers. Amplification of the TCR beta CDR3 was carried out by immunoSEQ multiplex PCR, which spanned a total of 54 Vbeta and 13 Jbeta segments. Via MiXCR, TCRdb re-called the immunoSEQ multiplex PCR reads, giving one row per CDR3 protein. The sample shows 150,000 to 190,000 distinct CDR3 sequences, 85% to 95% of them seen only once. Points on this clonotype: Its antigen remains unidentified.

Sequencing of TCR beta, carried out with a high-throughput approach, was applied to CD8+ and CD4+ T cells from the blood. FACS enriched CD8+ TEMRA cells, while bulk CD8+ and CD4+ were negatively isolated. The chain couples TRBV11-2 to TRBJ1-3, with D uncertain. The receptor comes from a human donor with multiple sclerosis. The source material was CD8+ T cells from PBMCs. The CDR3: CASSLVGGQPRSGNTIYF. CDR3 sequence (DNA): TGTGCCAGCAGCTTAGTTGGAGGGCAGCCGCGCTCTGGAAACACCATATATTTT.